This TCR beta chain was recovered during a study of vaccination effects on CD4 cells after COVID-19. Repertoires were generated with immunoSEQ multiplex PCR, while TCRdb's copy carries only in-frame clones and drops some. In the table there are roughly 59,000 clones, roughly three quarters of which are singletons. Using viral peptide pools, the ViraFEST assay grew out antigen-specific CD4+ T cells prior to sequencing. The culture ran for about 11 days, and then CD4+ T cells were isolated. Participants got two doses of BNT162b2 or mRNA-1273 vaccine. Half the medium was replaced with IL-2 medium on days 3 and 7. Regarding this clone: Its specificity is unknown.

The specimen was CD4+ T cells from PBMCs cultured with HCoV-OC43 spike peptides, collected after COVID-19 vaccination. Sample subset: HCoV-OC43 spike overlapping peptide pool stimulation. The source is a human donor who received a COVID-19 vaccine.

The CDR3 loop reads CASSQAASPGYTF. CDR3 bases: TGTGCCAGCAGCCAGGCGGCTTCTCCCGGCTACACCTTC. The V call is TRBV3-1 (or the pseudogene TRBV3-2), the J call TRBJ1-2, with D unclear. The V gene's germline CDR1 is LGHDT and CDR2 YNNKEL (reference sequence). The CDR3 length is 13 residues. V dropped 3 bases and J dropped 8 bases, with 13 bases sitting between them.